The sequence of this T cell receptor beta chain was determined in a study of CD8+ T cells in alopecia areata. Overall study results and limits: With patients, TCR sharing proved less clear than in mice, a difference possibly related to HLA. Compared with normal scalp, lesional scalp had higher clonality and more expanded CD8+ clones.

Cell sorting on a FACSAria was used to separate CD4+ and CD8+ T cells from the PBMCs. The germline gives CDR1 SGHDT, CDR2 YYEEEE. The CDR3 is 14 residues long. V was cut by 2 bases and J by 3 bases, with 12 bases left in between. This clone was detected a few times. What it binds is unknown. It was cDNA, reverse transcribed from extracted RNA, that served as the sequencing template. TCRdb keeps only in-frame clones here, not all; method: immunoSEQ multiplex PCR. This sample has 110,000 or so clones, with 55% to 75% found just once. Sequencing was carried out using CD8+ T cells sorted from blood. This rearrangement joins TRBV5-6 to TRBJ2-7; D gene ambiguous. The receptor's source is a human donor in good health. This chain's CDR3 is CASSFEHEDYEQYF. The CDR3 region has the DNA TGTGCCAGCAGCTTCGAACATGAGGACTACGAGCAGTACTTC.